This TCR beta chain appears in the sequencing data of a study of regulatory T cells in long-lasting Graves disease. This clonotype was seen repeatedly, ten times or more. Building of the TCR beta libraries involved iRepertoire HTBI primers and Arm-PCR of CDR3 regions. TCRdb re-called the multiplex PCR reads with MiXCR, one entry per CDR3 protein. The table has under 300,000 distinct CDR3 sequences, approximately 16% seen once; the top ten hold approximately 24%. Time point specified: newly diagnosed GD, antithyroid drugs for less than 3 months. PBMC-derived RNA was used for the TCR library. The CDR3 extends over 19 amino acids. V lost 6 bases and J 2 bases, leaving 29 bases between the germline ends.

Sequencing was performed on peripheral blood mononuclear cells (PBMCs), taken at new diagnosis, from a patient treated with antithyroid drugs. This receptor was identified in a female donor with Graves disease. The V and J genes are TRBV12-3 or TRBV12-4 and TRBJ2-7, with D maybe TRBD2 (7 bases). CDR3 region: CASRPSDEGGGRSAYEQYF. CDR3 sequence (DNA): TGTGCCAGCAGACCCTCGGATGAGGGGGGGGGGAGAAGTGCCTACGAGCAGTACTTC.